This T cell receptor (beta chain) was sequenced for a study of spatial heterogeneity in lung cancer (dated by TCRdb to between 2019 and 2020). For context, the study as a whole: Beta-chain transcripts were consistently detected in greater numbers than alpha-chain transcripts, which likely reflected higher beta-chain transcript abundance. TCR alpha and beta repertoires were quantitatively compared across multiple tumor regions, matched nontumor lung and blood in non-small cell lung cancer. TCR repertoire features were related to nonsynonymous mutation counts determined by whole-exome sequencing of tumor tissue. Both alpha and beta chains were TCR-sequenced in about 240 tumor regions, approximately 67 matched nontumor lung samples and some 56 PBMC samples obtained at surgery. In the raw uncorrected reads, each unique combination of TCR and UMI appeared more than ten times on average.

To prepare the library, 5' RACE was applied. TCRdb records NextSeq 500 as the sequencer. The TCR library protocol attached a unique molecular identifier to each TCR cDNA molecule to allow correction of PCR and sequencing errors. In the paper's pipeline: TCR identification, UMI-based error correction and CDR3 extraction were performed with Decombinator tools. TCRs above a frequency of 2 per 1,000, corresponding to the top 1% of the tumor frequency distribution, were defined as expanded. Rényi diversity was computed with the R vegan package after subsampling each repertoire 100 times to 5,000 TCRs. To build CDR3 similarity networks, amino acid triplet string-kernel similarity was used, and CDR3s were connected when their pairwise similarity was above 0.82. TCRdb trimmed the raw reads at Q25, called clones with MiXCR and kept productive beta chains. Under each unique CDR3 protein, matching rows form one entry showing the most common genes and DNA. The V and J calls come from TCRdb's annotation, not from the publication. This sample is represented by nearly 80,000 distinct CDR3 sequences; 8% of them were singletons. The ten top clones hold 6.8% of the sample.

A remark on this clonotype: What this receptor recognizes is not known. Per-base qualities were not stored, and no clone one base away is much larger.

Explained via the paper, the time point label denotes: sample taken at primary tumor resection. The donors were around 69 patients from the lung TRACERx cohort who had early-stage, untreated non-small cell lung cancer. Without any cell sorting, TCR sequencing was performed on whole RNA extracted either from tumor and nontumor lung tissue or from cryopreserved PBMC samples. Patients were selected for TCR sequencing only if sufficient RNA was available from at least two tumor regions. Study-level results and caveats: Ubiquitous expanded tumor TCRs showed up in blood more often at tumor resection than at routine follow-up. Confirming at a functional level the hypothesis that regional TCRs recognize regional mutations was considered to require additional single-cell paired TCR alpha and beta sequencing.

V is clipped by 2 bases and J by 3 bases, and the sequence between their germline boundaries is 16 bases long. Its CDR3 holds 16 amino acids, cysteine through phenylalanine. The only DNA kept is the CDR3, 48 bases in frame from the first base. CDR1 and CDR2, looked up from the germline V gene, are KGHSH and LQKENI. The sequence is built from TRBV18 and TRBJ1-1; matching of 5 bases hints at TRBD1 as the D gene. The source material was PBMCs, sampled at surgery. This receptor was identified in a male donor with early-stage non-small cell lung cancer. In nucleotides, the sequence is TGTGCCAGCTCACCAACGAGGCAGGGAATAGACACTGAAGCTTTCTTT. Its amino acids are CASSPTRQGIDTEAFF.